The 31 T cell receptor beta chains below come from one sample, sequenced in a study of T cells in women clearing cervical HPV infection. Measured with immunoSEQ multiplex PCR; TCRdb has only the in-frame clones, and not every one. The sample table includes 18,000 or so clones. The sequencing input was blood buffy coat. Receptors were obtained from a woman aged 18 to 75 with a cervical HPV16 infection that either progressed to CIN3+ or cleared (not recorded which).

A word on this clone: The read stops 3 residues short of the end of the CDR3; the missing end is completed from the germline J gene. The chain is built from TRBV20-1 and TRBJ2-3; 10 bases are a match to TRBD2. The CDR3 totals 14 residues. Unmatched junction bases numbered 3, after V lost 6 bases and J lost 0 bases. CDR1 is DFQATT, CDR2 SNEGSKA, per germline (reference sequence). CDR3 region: CSASLAGSTDTQYF. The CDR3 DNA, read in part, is TGCAGTGCGTCACTAGCGGGAAGCACAGATACG.

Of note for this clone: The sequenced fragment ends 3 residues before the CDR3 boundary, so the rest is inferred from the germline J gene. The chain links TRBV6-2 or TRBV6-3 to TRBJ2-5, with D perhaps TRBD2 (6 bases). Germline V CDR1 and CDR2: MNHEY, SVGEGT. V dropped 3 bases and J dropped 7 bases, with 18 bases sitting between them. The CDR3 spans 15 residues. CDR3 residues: CASSYGLQAARTQYF. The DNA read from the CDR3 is TGTGCCAGCAGTTATGGACTACAGGCCGCAAGGACC.

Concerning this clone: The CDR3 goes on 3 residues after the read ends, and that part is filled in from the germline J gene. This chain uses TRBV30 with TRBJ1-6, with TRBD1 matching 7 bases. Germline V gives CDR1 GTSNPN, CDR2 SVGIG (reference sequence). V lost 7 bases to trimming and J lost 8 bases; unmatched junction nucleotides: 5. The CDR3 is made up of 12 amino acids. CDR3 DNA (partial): TGTGCCTCGGGACAGCCCTATTCACCC. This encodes CASGQPYSP. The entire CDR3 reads CASGQPYSPLHF.

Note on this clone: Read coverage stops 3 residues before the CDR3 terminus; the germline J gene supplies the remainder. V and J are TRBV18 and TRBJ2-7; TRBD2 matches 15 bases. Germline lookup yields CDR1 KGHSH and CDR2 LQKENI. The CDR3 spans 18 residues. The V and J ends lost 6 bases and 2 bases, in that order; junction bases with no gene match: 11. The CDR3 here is CASSRQGRTSGGAYEQYF. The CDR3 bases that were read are TGTGCCAGCTCCAGACAGGGGCGGACTAGCGGGGGGGCCTACGAG.

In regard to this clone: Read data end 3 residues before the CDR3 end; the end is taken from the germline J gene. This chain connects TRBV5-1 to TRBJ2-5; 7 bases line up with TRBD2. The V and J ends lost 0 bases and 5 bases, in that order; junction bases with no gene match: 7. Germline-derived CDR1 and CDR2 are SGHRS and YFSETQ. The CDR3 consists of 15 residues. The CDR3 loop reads CASSLARREWETQYF. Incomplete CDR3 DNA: TGCGCCAGCAGCTTGGCCAGGCGGGAGTGGGAGACC.

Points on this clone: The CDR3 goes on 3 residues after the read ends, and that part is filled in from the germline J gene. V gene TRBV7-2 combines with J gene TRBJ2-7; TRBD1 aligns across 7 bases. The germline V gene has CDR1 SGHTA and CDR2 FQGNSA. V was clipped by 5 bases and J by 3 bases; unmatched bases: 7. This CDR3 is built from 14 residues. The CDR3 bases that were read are TGTGCCAGCAGCCCGGCTACAGGGGACTACGAG. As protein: CASSPATGDYE. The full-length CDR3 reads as CASSPATGDYEQYF.

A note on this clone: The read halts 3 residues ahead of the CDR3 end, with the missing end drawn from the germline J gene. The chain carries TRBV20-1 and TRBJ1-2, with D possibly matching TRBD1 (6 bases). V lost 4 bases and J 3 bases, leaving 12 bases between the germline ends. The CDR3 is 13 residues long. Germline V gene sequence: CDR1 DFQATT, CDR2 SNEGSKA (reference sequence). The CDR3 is CSATRQVDYGYTF. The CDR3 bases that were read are TGCAGTGCTACCCGACAGGTCGACTATGGC.

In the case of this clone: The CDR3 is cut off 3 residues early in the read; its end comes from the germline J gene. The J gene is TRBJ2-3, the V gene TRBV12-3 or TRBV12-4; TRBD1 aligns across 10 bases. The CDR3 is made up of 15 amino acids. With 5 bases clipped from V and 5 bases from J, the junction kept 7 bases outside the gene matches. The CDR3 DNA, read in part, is TGTGCCAGCAGTCCAACAGGACAGGGGGGAGATACG. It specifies CASSPTGQGGDT. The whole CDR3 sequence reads CASSPTGQGGDTQYF.

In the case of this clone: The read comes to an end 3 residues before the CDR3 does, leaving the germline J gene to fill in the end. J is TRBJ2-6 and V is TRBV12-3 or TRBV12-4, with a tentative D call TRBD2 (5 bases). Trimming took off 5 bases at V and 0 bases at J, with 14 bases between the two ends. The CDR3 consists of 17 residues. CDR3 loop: CASSEVGRVSGANVLTF. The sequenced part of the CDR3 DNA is TGTGCCAGCAGTGAAGTAGGGCGGGTCTCTGGGGCCAACGTC.

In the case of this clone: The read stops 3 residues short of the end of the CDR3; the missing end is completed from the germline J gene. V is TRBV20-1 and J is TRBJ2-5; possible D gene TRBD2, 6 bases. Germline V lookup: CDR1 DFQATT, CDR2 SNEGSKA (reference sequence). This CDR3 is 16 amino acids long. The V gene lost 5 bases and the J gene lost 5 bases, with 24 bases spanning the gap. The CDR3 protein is CSALPWASASRETQYF. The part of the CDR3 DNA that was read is TGCAGTGCTCTTCCTTGGGCTAGCGCCTCGAGGGAGACC.

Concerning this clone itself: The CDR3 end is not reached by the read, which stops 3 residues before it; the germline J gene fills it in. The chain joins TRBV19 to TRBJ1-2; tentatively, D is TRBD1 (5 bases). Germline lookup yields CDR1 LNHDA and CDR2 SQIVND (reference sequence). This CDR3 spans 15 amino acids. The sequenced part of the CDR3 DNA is TGTGCCAGTAGCATGCTTAGCGGGGCCTCCTACGAC. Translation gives CASSMLSGASYD. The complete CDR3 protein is CASSMLSGASYDYTF.

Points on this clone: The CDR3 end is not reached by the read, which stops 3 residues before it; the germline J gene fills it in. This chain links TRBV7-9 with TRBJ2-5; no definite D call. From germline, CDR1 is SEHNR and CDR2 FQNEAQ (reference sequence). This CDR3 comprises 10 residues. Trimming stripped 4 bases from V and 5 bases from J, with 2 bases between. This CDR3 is CASSSETQYF. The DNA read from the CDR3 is TGTGCCAGCAGCTCGGAGACC. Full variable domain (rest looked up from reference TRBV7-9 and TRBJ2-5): DTGVSQNPRHKITKRGQNVTFRCDPISEHNRLYWYRQTLGQGPEFLTYFQNEAQLEKSRLLSDRFSAERPKGSFSTLEIQRTEQGDSAMYLCASSSETQYFGPGTRLLVL.

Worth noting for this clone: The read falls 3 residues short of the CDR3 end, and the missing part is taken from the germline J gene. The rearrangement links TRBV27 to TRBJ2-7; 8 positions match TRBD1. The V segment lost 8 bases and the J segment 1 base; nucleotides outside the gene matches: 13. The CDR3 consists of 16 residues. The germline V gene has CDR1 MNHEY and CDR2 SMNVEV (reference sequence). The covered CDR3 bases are TGTGCCAGCCACAGAAAACCCGGGACAGGTTCCTACGAG. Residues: CASHRKPGTGSYE. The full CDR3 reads CASHRKPGTGSYEQYF.

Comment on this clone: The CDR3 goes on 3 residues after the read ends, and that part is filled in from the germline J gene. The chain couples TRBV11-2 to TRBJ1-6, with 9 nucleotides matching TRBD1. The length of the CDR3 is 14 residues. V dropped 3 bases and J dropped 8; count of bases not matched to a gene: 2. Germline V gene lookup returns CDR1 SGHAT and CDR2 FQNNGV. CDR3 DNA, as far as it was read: TGTGCCAGCAGCTTTCGGACAGGGGATTCACCC. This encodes CASSFRTGDSP. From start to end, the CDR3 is CASSFRTGDSPLHF. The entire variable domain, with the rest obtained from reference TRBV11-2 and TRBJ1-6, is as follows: EAGVAQSPRYKIIEKRQSVAFWCNPISGHATLYWYQQILGQGPKLLIQFQNNGVVDDSQLPKDRFSAERLKGVDSTLKIQPAKLEDSAVYLCASSFRTGDSPLHFGNGTRLTVT.

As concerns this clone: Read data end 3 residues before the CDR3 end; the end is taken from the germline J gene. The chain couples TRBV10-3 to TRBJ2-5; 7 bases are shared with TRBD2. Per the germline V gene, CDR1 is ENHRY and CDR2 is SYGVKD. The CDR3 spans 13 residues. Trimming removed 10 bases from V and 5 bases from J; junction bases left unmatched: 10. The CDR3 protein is CATSPGLMETQYF. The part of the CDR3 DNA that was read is TGTGCCACGAGTCCGGGACTAATGGAGACC.

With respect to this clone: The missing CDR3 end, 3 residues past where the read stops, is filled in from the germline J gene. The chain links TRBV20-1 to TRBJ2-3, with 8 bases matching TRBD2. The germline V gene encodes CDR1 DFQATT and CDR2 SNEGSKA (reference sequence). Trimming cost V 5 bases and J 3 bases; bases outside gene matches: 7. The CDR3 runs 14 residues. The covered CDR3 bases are TGCAGTGCTTATCCGGGACTAGGAACAGATACG. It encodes CSAYPGLGTDT. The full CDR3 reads CSAYPGLGTDTQYF.

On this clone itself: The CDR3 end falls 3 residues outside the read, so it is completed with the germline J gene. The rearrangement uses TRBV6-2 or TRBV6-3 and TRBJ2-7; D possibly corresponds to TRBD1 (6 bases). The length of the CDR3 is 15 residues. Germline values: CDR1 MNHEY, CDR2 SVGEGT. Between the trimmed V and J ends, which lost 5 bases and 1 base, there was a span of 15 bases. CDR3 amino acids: CASSDKKQGSYEQYF. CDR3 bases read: TGTGCCAGCAGTGACAAAAAACAGGGATCCTACGAG.

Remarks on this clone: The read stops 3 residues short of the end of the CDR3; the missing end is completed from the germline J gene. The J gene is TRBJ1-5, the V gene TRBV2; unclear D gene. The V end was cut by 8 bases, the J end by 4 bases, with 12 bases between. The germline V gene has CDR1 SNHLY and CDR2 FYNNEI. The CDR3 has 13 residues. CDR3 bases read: TGTGCCAGCGGAACAGAAAATAATCAGCCC. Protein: CASGTENNQP. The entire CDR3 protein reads CASGTENNQPQHF.

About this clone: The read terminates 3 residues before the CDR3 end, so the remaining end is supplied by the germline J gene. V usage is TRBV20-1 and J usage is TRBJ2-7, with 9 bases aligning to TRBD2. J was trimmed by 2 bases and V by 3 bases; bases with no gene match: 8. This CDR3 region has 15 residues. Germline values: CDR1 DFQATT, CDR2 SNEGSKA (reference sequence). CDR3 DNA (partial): TGCAGTGCTAGTGACCCCAGGACTAGCGCCTACGAG. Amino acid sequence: CSASDPRTSAYE. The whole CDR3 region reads CSASDPRTSAYEQYF.

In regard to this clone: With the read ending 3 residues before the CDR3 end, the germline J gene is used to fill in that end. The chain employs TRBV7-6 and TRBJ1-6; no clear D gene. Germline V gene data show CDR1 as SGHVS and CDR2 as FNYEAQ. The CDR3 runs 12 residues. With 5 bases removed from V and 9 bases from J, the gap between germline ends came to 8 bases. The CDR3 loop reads CASSAGPSPLHF. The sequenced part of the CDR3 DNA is TGTGCCAGCAGCGCCGGTCCTTCACCC. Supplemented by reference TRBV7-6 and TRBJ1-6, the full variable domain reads GAGVSQSPRYKVTKRGQDVALRCDPISGHVSLYWYRQALGQGPEFLTYFNYEAQQDKSGLPNDRFSAERPEGSISTLTIQRTEQRDSAMYRCASSAGPSPLHFGNGTRLTVT.

CDR3 DNA, as far as it was read: TGTGCCTGGAGTGTAGGTTGGGGGGACTATGGC. This encodes CAWSVGWGDYG. The CDR3 as a whole reads CAWSVGWGDYGYTF. J is TRBJ1-2 and V is TRBV30; D is perhaps TRBD1 (5 bases). Read coverage stops 3 residues before the CDR3 terminus; the germline J gene supplies the remainder. Looked up from germline, CDR1 is GTSNPN and CDR2 is SVGIG (reference sequence). The CDR3 totals 14 residues. Trimming pared 0 bases from V and 3 bases from J, leaving 11 bases between. The full variable domain, rest sourced from reference TRBV30 and TRBJ1-2, is SQTIHQWPATLVQPVGSPLSLECTVEGTSNPNLYWYRQAAGRGLQLLFYSVGIGQISSEVPQNLSASRPQDRQFILSSKKLLLSDSGFYLCAWSVGWGDYGYTFGSGTRLTVV.

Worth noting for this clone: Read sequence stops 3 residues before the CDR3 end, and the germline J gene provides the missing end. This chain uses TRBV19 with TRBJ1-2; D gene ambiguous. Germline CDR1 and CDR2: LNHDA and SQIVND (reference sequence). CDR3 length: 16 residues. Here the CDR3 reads CATRTSGRAPNNDYTF. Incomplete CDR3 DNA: TGTGCCACAAGGACTAGCGGGAGGGCCCCCAACAATGAC. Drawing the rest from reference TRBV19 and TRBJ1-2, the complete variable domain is DGGITQSPKYLFRKEGQNVTLSCEQNLNHDAMYWYRQDPGQGLRLIYYSQIVNDFQKGDIAEGYSVSREKKESFPLTVTSAQKNPTAFYLCATRTSGRAPNNDYTFGSGTRLTVV.

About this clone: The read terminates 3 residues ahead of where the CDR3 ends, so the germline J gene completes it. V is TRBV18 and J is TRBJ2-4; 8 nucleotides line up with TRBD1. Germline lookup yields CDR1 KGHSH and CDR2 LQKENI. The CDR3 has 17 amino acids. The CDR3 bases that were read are TGTGCCAGCTCCCCCACGTTCACGACAGGGGCCAACTATGGT. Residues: CASSPTFTTGANYG. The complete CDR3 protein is CASSPTFTTGANYGQYF.

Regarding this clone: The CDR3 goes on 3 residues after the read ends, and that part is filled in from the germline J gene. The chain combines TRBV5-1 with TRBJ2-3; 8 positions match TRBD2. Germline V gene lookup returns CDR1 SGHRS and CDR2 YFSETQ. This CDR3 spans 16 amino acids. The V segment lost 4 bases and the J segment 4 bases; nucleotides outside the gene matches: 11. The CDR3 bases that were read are TGCGCCAGCAGCCTAATGGGGGGGACTAGTCCAGATACG. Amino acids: CASSLMGGTSPDT. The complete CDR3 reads CASSLMGGTSPDTQYF.

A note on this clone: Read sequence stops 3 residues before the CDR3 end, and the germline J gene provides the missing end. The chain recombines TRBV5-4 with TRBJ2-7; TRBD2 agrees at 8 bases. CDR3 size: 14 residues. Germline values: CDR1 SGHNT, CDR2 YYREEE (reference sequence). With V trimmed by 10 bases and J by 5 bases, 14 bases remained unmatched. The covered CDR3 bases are TGTGCCTCCGCCCGGGGGGGGGAGTCGGACGAG. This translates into CASARGGESDE. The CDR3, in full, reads CASARGGESDEQYF.

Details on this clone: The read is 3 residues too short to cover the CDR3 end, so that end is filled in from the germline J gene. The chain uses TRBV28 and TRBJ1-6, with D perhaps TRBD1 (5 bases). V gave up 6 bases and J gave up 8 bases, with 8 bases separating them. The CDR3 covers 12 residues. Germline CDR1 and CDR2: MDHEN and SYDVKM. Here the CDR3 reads CASRTGDSPLHF. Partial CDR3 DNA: TGTGCCAGCAGAACAGGAGATTCACCC.

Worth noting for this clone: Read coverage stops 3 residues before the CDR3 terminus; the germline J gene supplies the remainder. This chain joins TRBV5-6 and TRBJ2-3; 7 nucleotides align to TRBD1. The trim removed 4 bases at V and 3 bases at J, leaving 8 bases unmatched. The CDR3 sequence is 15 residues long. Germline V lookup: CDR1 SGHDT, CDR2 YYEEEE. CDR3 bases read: TGTGCCAGCAGCCAGACAGGGTATTCGACAGATACG. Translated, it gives CASSQTGYSTDT. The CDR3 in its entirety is CASSQTGYSTDTQYF. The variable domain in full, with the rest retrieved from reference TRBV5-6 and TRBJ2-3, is DAGVTQSPTHLIKTRGQQVTLRCSPKSGHDTVSWYQQALGQGPQFIFQYYEEEERQRGNFPDRFSGHQFPNYSSELNVNALLLGDSALYLCASSQTGYSTDTQYFGPGTRLTVL.

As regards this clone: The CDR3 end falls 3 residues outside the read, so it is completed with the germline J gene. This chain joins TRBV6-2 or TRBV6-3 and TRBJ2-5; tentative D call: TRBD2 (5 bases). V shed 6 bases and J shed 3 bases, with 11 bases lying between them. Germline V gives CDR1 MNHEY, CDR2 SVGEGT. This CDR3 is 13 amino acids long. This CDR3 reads CASRRVREETQYF. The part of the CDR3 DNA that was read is TGTGCCAGCAGAAGGGTGCGGGAAGAGACC.

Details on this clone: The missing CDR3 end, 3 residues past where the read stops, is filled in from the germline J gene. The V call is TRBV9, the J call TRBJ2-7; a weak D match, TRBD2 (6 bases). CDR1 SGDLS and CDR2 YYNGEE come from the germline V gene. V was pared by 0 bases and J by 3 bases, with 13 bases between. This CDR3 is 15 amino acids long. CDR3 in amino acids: CASSVAAGSGYEQYF. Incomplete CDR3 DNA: TGTGCCAGCAGCGTAGCGGCGGGGTCGGGCTACGAG.

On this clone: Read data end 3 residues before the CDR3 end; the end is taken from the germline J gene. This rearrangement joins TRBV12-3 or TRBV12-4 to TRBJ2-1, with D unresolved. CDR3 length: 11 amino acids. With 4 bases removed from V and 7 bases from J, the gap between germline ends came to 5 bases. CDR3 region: CASSYSNEQFF. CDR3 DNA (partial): TGTGCCAGCAGTTACTCGAATGAG.

The covered CDR3 bases are TGTGCCTGGAGTCTGAACAATGAC. It encodes CAWSLNND. The full-length CDR3 reads as CAWSLNNDYTF. The gene calls are TRBV30 and TRBJ1-2; D gene ambiguous. The read ends 3 residues early relative to the CDR3; the germline J gene fills the gap. There are 11 residues in the CDR3. CDR1 GTSNPN and CDR2 SVGIG come from the germline V gene (reference sequence).